The 29 T cell receptor beta chains in this list originate from one sample, sequenced in a study of CD8 T cells in ankylosing spondylitis. Points from the study as a whole: Blood of patients with ankylosing spondylitis appeared to be characterized by a TCR beta motif of several highly homologous variants.

A single record per CDR3 protein comes from TCRdb applying MiXCR to the 5' RACE reads. Of around 770,000 distinct CDR3 sequences in the sample, 15% to 20% were seen once. Their recognized antigens are unknown. The sequencing input was blood, either unsorted or a sorted T cell fraction (not recorded which). Receptors originate from a male donor with ankylosing spondylitis.

The chain links TRBV5-1 to TRBJ2-1, with TRBD2 identical over 10 bases. Trimming removed 5 bases from V and 7 bases from J; junction bases left unmatched: 9. The CDR3 spans 15 residues. Germline V lookup: CDR1 SGHRS, CDR2 YFSETQ. The CDR3 sequence: CASSPAAGGPNEQFF. Written as DNA, the CDR3 is TGCGCCAGCAGTCCGGCAGCGGGGGGGCCGAATGAGCAGTTCTTC.

This clonotype was counted a few times. This chain connects TRBV20-1 to TRBJ2-7; 12 bases are shared with TRBD2. In germline, CDR1 is DFQATT, CDR2 SNEGSKA (reference sequence). Germline trimming cut 5 bases from V and 5 bases from J; bases unmatched to any gene: 7. The CDR3 has 14 residues. The CDR3: CSAGRTSGNNEQYF. For the CDR3, the DNA is TGCAGTGCTGGGAGGACTAGCGGGAATAACGAGCAGTACTTC.

The genes are TRBV20-1 and TRBJ1-5; 7 positions agree with TRBD1. The CDR3 consists of 14 residues. V was clipped by 0 bases and J by 3 bases; unmatched bases: 2. Germline lookup yields CDR1 DFQATT and CDR2 SNEGSKA (reference sequence). The CDR3 loop is CSARDGTDNQPQHF. CDR3 sequence (DNA): TGCAGTGCTAGAGATGGGACAGACAATCAGCCCCAGCATTTT.

The rearrangement uses TRBV29-1 and TRBJ2-1; D perhaps matches TRBD1 (6 bases). With 6 bases removed from V and 6 bases from J, the gap between germline ends came to 15 bases. CDR1 and CDR2 (germline): SQVTM, ANQGSEA. There are 13 residues in the CDR3. The CDR3: CSVLGGLGNEQFF. CDR3 bases: TGCAGCGTATTAGGGGGTCTGGGCAATGAGCAGTTCTTC.

This clonotype has only a few counts. The chain combines TRBV3-1 with TRBJ2-7; a weak D match, TRBD1 (5 bases). Trimming removed 4 bases from V and 4 bases from J, with 17 bases in between. CDR1 is LGHDT and CDR2 is YNNKEL in the germline V gene (reference sequence). This CDR3 has 15 residues. CDR3 sequence reads: CASSPASLGLYEQYF. The DNA for the CDR3 is TGTGCCAGCAGCCCTGCGTCACTGGGGCTTTACGAGCAGTACTTC.

J is TRBJ1-1 and V is TRBV12-3 or TRBV12-4; D might be TRBD1 (5 bases). V shed 3 bases and J shed 3 bases, with 11 bases lying between them. This CDR3 has 14 amino acids. CDR3 amino acids: CASSFRMGDTEAFF. CDR3 nucleotide sequence: TGTGCCAGCAGTTTTCGGATGGGGGACACTGAAGCTTTCTTT.

DNA for the CDR3: TGTGCCAGCAGCTTGGCTGTCGTGGACTACCAAGAGACCCAGTACTTC. This sequence encodes CASSLAVVDYQETQYF. V usage is TRBV7-2 and J usage is TRBJ2-5, with a tentative D call TRBD2 (5 bases). This CDR3 region has 16 residues. Germline V gene lookup returns CDR1 SGHTA and CDR2 FQGNSA. With 3 bases removed from V and 0 bases from J, the gap between germline ends came to 14 bases.

This clonotype has a count of ten or more. The V and J genes are TRBV20-1 and TRBJ1-2; 7 bases map to TRBD1. The V and J ends lost 6 bases and 4 bases, in that order; junction bases with no gene match: 14. The CDR3 is 15 amino acids. Per the germline V gene, CDR1 is DFQATT and CDR2 is SNEGSKA (reference sequence). The CDR3 coding sequence is TGCAGTGCGGAGGGGGGCAGGGGGGCATCCTATGGCTACACCTTC. Its protein product is CSAEGGRGASYGYTF.

This clonotype was recorded at least ten times. The chain has TRBV29-1 and TRBJ2-1; 12 nucleotides match TRBD1. Germline CDR1 reads SQVTM; CDR2 reads ANQGSEA. V lost 5 bases and J lost 6; bases outside the gene matches: 5. This CDR3 has 14 residues. The chain's CDR3 is CSVYRDRGRNEQFF. The CDR3, as DNA: TGCAGCGTTTACCGGGACAGGGGGCGCAATGAGCAGTTCTTC.

The chain joins TRBV20-1 to TRBJ2-2; TRBD2 might be the D (5 bases). The V gene lost 0 bases and the J gene lost 6 bases, with 17 bases spanning the gap. Germline CDR1 DFQATT, CDR2 SNEGSKA (reference sequence). This CDR3 region has 16 residues. CDR3 nucleotides: TGCAGTGCTAGAGATCTTGGGGAGTCGGGCGCCGGGGAGCTGTTTTTT. It is translated as CSARDLGESGAGELFF.

The CDR3 here is CATTTSGRGTGELFF. The DNA for the CDR3 is TGCGCCACCACGACCTCCGGGAGGGGCACCGGGGAGCTGTTTTTT. This rearrangement joins TRBV5-1 to TRBJ2-2; the match to TRBD2 covers 8 bases. The germline gives CDR1 SGHRS, CDR2 YFSETQ. J gave up 4 bases and V 9 bases, and 11 bases lay outside the gene matches. The CDR3 loop spans 15 amino acids.

V and J are TRBV5-1 and TRBJ1-2; 8 bases align to TRBD1. CDR3 length: 15 amino acids. Germline loops: CDR1 SGHRS, CDR2 YFSETQ. J gave up 3 bases and V 1 base, and 5 bases lay outside the gene matches. The CDR3 region is CASSLRTTGDYGYTF. CDR3 sequence (DNA): TGCGCCAGCAGCTTGAGGACGACAGGGGACTATGGCTACACCTTC.

V is TRBV7-3 and J is TRBJ2-1; 9 nucleotides match TRBD2. CDR1 is SGHTA, CDR2 FQGTGA, per germline. The CDR3 consists of 16 residues. Trimming removed 1 base from V and 8 bases from J; junction bases left unmatched: 9. The CDR3 DNA reads TGTGCCAGCAGCTTAAAGCTAGCGGGGCCTCGGGATGAGCAGTTCTTC. This encodes CASSLKLAGPRDEQFF. The variable domain in full, with the rest retrieved from reference TRBV7-3 and TRBJ2-1, is GAGVSQTPSNKVTEKGKYVELRCDPISGHTALYWYRQSLGQGPEFLIYFQGTGAADDSGLPNDRFFAVRPEGSVSTLKIQRTERGDSAVYLCASSLKLAGPRDEQFFGPGTRLTVL.

This clonotype was observed a handful of times. The gene calls are TRBV4-1 and TRBJ1-5, with TRBD1 matching 9 bases. The CDR3 covers 16 residues. Trimming at V came to 8 bases and at J to 3 bases, leaving 11 bases not matched to a gene. Germline lookup yields CDR1 MGHRA and CDR2 YSYEKL. CDR3 region: CASGGGTGPTNQPQHF. In DNA form, the CDR3 reads TGCGCCAGCGGGGGGGGGACAGGGCCCACCAATCAGCCCCAGCATTTT.

This CDR3 is CAWSQTDYEQYF. The CDR3 coding sequence is TGTGCCTGGAGTCAGACAGACTACGAGCAGTACTTC. The rearrangement uses TRBV30 and TRBJ2-7; a weak D match, TRBD1 (5 bases). V lost 2 bases, J lost 3 bases, and 8 bases lay in between. The germline gives CDR1 GTSNPN, CDR2 SVGIG (reference sequence). CDR3 length: 12 residues.

There are many counts of this clonotype. The chain combines TRBV12-3 or TRBV12-4 with TRBJ1-1, with D possibly TRBD1 on 5 matching bases. The CDR3 consists of 13 residues. V lost 9 bases and J 2 bases, leaving 13 bases between the germline ends. CDR3 sequence (DNA): TGTGCCAGTAAGCGCAGGGAAAACACTGAAGCTTTCTTT. Amino acids: CASKRRENTEAFF.

This clonotype was detected a few times. The rearrangement joins TRBV25-1 to TRBJ2-3, with 9 bases matching TRBD2. CDR3 length equals 16 residues. Germline CDR1 and CDR2: MGHDK and SYGVNS. Germline trimming cut 3 bases from V and 2 bases from J; bases unmatched to any gene: 6. The DNA for the CDR3 is TGTGCCAGCAGTGATCCAGCGGGGGGATTCACAGATACGCAGTATTTT. It specifies CASSDPAGGFTDTQYF.

The J gene is TRBJ2-2, the V gene TRBV12-3 or TRBV12-4; D remains unclear. Trimming left V 3 bases short and J 7 bases short, with 12 bases between. The CDR3 length is 14 residues. The CDR3 DNA sequence: TGTGCCAGCAGTTTTCGTGGGCTGGGCGGGGAGCTGTTTTTT. This codes for CASSFRGLGGELFF.

The chain couples TRBV2 to TRBJ2-2; 8 positions agree with TRBD1. Trimming cost V 5 bases and J 7 bases; bases outside gene matches: 6. CDR3 length: 14 residues. Germline loops: CDR1 SNHLY, CDR2 FYNNEI. This CDR3 is CASSRDRTNGELFF. CDR3 DNA: TGTGCCAGCAGTCGGGACAGGACGAACGGGGAGCTGTTTTTT.

This clonotype has a handful of counts. The gene calls are TRBV2 and TRBJ2-7; 10 positions agree with TRBD1. J was trimmed by 3 bases and V by 11 bases; bases with no gene match: 4. There are 12 residues in the CDR3. CDR1 and CDR2 from the germline V gene are SNHLY and FYNNEI. CDR3 sequence (DNA): TGTGCCGGACAGGGGGACGACTACGAGCAGTACTTC. Its protein is CAGQGDDYEQYF.

This clonotype has a handful of counts. The chain recombines TRBV5-1 with TRBJ2-7, with 7 bases that match TRBD1. With 4 bases clipped from V and 0 bases from J, the junction kept 10 bases outside the gene matches. Germline assignment: CDR1 SGHRS and CDR2 YFSETQ. The CDR3 is 16 amino acids. The CDR3 DNA follows: TGCGCCAGCAGCCCGACCGGGACAGCAAGCTCCTACGAGCAGTACTTC. This translates into CASSPTGTASSYEQYF.

This clonotype was counted a few times. This rearrangement joins TRBV24-1 to TRBJ2-2, with D perhaps given as TRBD1 or TRBD2 (5 bases each). V dropped 3 bases and J dropped 3 bases, with 10 bases sitting between them. Germline V gives CDR1 KGHDR, CDR2 SFDVKD. The CDR3 sequence is 15 residues long. CDR3 DNA: TGTGCCACCAGTGATCAGGGACGGTACACCGGGGAGCTGTTTTTT. The encoded protein is CATSDQGRYTGELFF.

This clonotype was seen a few times. V gene TRBV9 combines with J gene TRBJ1-1, with D unclear. This CDR3 contains 14 residues. The V and J ends lost 3 bases and 1 base respectively, with 10 bases between them. The germline V gene encodes CDR1 SGDLS and CDR2 YYNGEE. The CDR3 loop is CASSGVAGNTEAFF. CDR3 DNA: TGTGCCAGCAGCGGGGTGGCGGGGAACACTGAAGCTTTCTTT.

This clonotype was counted only a few times. The chain has TRBV28 and TRBJ2-2; 8 bases are a match to TRBD1. CDR3 length: 16 amino acids. Germline lookup yields CDR1 MDHEN and CDR2 SYDVKM. After removal of 6 bases from V and 4 bases from J, the junction contained 10 bases not matched to a gene. CDR3 sequence reads: CASSHPRQGPTGELFF. For the CDR3, the DNA is TGTGCCAGCAGCCACCCCCGACAGGGGCCCACCGGGGAGCTGTTTTTT. The whole variable domain, remainder taken from reference TRBV28 and TRBJ2-2, is DVKVTQSSRYLVKRTGEKVFLECVQDMDHENMFWYRQDPGLGLRLIYFSYDVKMKEKGDIPEGYSVSREKKERFSLILESASTNQTSMYLCASSHPRQGPTGELFFGEGSRLTVL.

The V gene is TRBV7-9, the J gene TRBJ2-7; D ambiguous. The V end was cut by 1 base, the J end by 5 bases, with 6 bases between. The CDR3 runs 12 residues. Germline values: CDR1 SEHNR, CDR2 FQNEAQ (reference sequence). The CDR3 bases are TGTGCCAGCAGCTTAGAAATCCACGAGCAGTACTTC. Translated: CASSLEIHEQYF.

The chain employs TRBV5-1 and TRBJ2-1; 10 nucleotides line up with TRBD2. The CDR3 loop spans 15 amino acids. The V gene end was trimmed by 0 bases and the J gene end by 8 bases; junction bases not matched to a gene: 5. CDR1 is SGHRS, CDR2 YFSETQ, per germline. The chain's CDR3 is CASSLGSGRSHEQFF. As DNA, the CDR3 is TGCGCCAGCAGCTTGGGTAGCGGGAGGTCCCATGAGCAGTTCTTC.

In its sample, this clonotype was seen a few times. The genes are TRBV20-1 and TRBJ2-1; D is perhaps TRBD1 (5 bases). Trimming took off 0 bases at V and 6 bases at J, with 27 bases between the two ends. The germline V gene encodes CDR1 DFQATT and CDR2 SNEGSKA (reference sequence). This CDR3 comprises 19 residues. CDR3 coding DNA: TGCAGTGCTAGAGATATCGGGCAGCTACCCAGGGTCGCCTTCAATGAGCAGTTCTTC. Translating it yields CSARDIGQLPRVAFNEQFF.

This chain joins TRBV5-1 and TRBJ1-5; D is possibly TRBD1 (6 bases). V lost 0 bases and J lost 2, with 12 bases in between. Germline CDR1 is SGHRS and CDR2 is YFSETQ. The CDR3 runs to 16 residues. DNA of the CDR3: TGCGCCAGCAGCTTGGGTCAGGGGACGGGCAATCAGCCCCAGCATTTT. Encoded protein: CASSLGQGTGNQPQHF.

V usage is TRBV5-1 and J usage is TRBJ2-1; D is perhaps TRBD1 or TRBD2 (6 bases each). In germline, CDR1 is SGHRS, CDR2 YFSETQ. The CDR3 covers 15 residues. V lost 4 bases and J lost 5, with 16 bases in between. The chain's CDR3 is CASSPSGGTHNEQFF. For the CDR3, the DNA is TGCGCCAGCAGCCCATCCGGGGGCACCCACAATGAGCAGTTCTTC.